This entry lists 28 T cell receptor beta chains sequenced from one sample in a study of OX40 agonist ivuxolimab in advanced cancers. The repertoire was sequenced with immunoSEQ multiplex PCR; TCRdb's copy has only in-frame clones and lacks some. The data show approximately 17,000 clones, 80% to 90% seen once. This sample comprised CD4+ or CD8+ T cells sorted from blood, obtained in a trial of the OX40 agonist ivuxolimab. Source of these receptors: an adult with an advanced solid tumor such as melanoma, head and neck, liver or kidney cancer.

This clone was counted a few times. The V gene is TRBV4-2, the J gene TRBJ2-3; D ambiguous. CDR3 size: 14 residues. V dropped 1 base and J dropped 2 bases, with 7 bases sitting between them. From germline, CDR1 is LGHNA and CDR2 YNFKEQ. CDR3 loop: CASSQGVPTDTQYF. The CDR3 DNA reads as TGTGCCAGCAGCCAAGGAGTTCCCACAGATACGCAGTATTTT.

This clone was observed a single time. This rearrangement joins TRBV19 to TRBJ2-1, with TRBD2 identical over 9 bases. Germline loops: CDR1 LNHDA, CDR2 SQIVND (reference sequence). This CDR3 region has 14 residues. V shed 10 bases and J 3 bases; nucleotides not matched to a gene: 7. The CDR3 DNA reads TGTGCCACCTCGACTAGCGGCGACTACAATGAGCAGTTCTTC. Translated: CATSTSGDYNEQFF.

The rearrangement joins TRBV19 to TRBJ2-3, with D possibly TRBD2 on 6 matching bases. This CDR3 is built from 17 residues. CDR1 is LNHDA, CDR2 SQIVND, per germline (reference sequence). Trimming cost V 3 bases and J 2 bases, with 18 bases left between them. Here the CDR3 reads CASSIPGGSVNTDTQYF. The CDR3 DNA reads TGTGCCAGTAGTATTCCCGGGGGTAGCGTTAACACAGATACGCAGTATTTT. The full variable domain, in which reference TRBV19 and TRBJ2-3 provide the parts outside the CDR3, is DGGITQSPKYLFRKEGQNVTLSCEQNLNHDAMYWYRQDPGQGLRLIYYSQIVNDFQKGDIAEGYSVSREKKESFPLTVTSAQKNPTAFYLCASSIPGGSVNTDTQYFGPGTRLTVL.

The J gene is TRBJ1-1, the V gene TRBV13; TRBD1 is a possible D gene (5 bases). Trimming removed 4 bases from V and 5 bases from J, with 14 bases in between. CDR3 length equals 14 residues. CDR1 PRHDT and CDR2 FYEKMQ come from the germline V gene (reference sequence). CDR3 residues: CASSSTEGVTEAFF. In DNA, the CDR3 is TGTGCCAGCAGCTCCACGGAAGGGGTTACTGAAGCTTTCTTT.

V is TRBV7-8 and J is TRBJ2-2; TRBD2 matches at 13 bases. The J segment lost 3 bases and the V segment lost 5 bases, leaving 6 bases of the junction unmatched. The CDR3 runs 17 residues. Germline CDR1 reads SGHVS; CDR2 reads FQNEAQ. The CDR3 region is CASSPRTSGSYTGELFF. CDR3 nucleotides: TGTGCCAGCAGCCCGCGGACTAGCGGGAGTTACACCGGGGAGCTGTTTTTT.

V and J are TRBV27 and TRBJ2-4; no clear D. Germline values: CDR1 MNHEY, CDR2 SMNVEV (reference sequence). The germline V and J ends were trimmed by 3 bases and 1 base, with 10 bases remaining between them. The CDR3 is 15 residues long. CDR3: CASSLSWAAKNIQYF. The CDR3 DNA sequence: TGTGCCAGCAGTTTGTCGTGGGCTGCCAAAAACATTCAGTACTTC.

The chain employs TRBV6-5 and TRBJ2-7, with a possible D match to TRBD1 (6 bases). The CDR3 is 13 amino acids. Germline CDR1 is MNHEY and CDR2 is SVGAGI. Between the trimmed V and J ends, which lost 2 bases and 7 bases, there was a span of 12 bases. The CDR3: CASSYGRGLEQYF. Here the CDR3 DNA reads TGTGCCAGCAGTTACGGCAGGGGATTAGAGCAGTACTTC.

The chain links TRBV29-1 to TRBJ2-7, with a possible D match to TRBD2 (7 bases). The ends were cut back, 5 bases at V and 0 bases at J, with 17 bases in the middle. This CDR3 is built from 15 residues. Germline values: CDR1 SQVTM, CDR2 ANQGSEA. DNA for the CDR3: TGCAGCGTTCCAAACAGGGAGGGAGACTCCTACGAGCAGTACTTC. This translates into CSVPNREGDSYEQYF.

Concerning this clone itself: At one boundary the junction diverges from the germline segment, which might be a read error. The chain combines TRBV28 with TRBJ1-3; tentatively, D is TRBD1 (5 bases). CDR1 MDHEN and CDR2 SYDVKM come from the germline V gene. This CDR3 contains 11 residues. The CDR3 loop reads CASSFRGQTIF. CDR3 nucleotide sequence: TGTGCCAGCAGTTTTAGGGGCCAAACTATATTT.

The V gene is TRBV27, the J gene TRBJ2-1, with D maybe TRBD2 (6 bases). V gave up 3 bases and J gave up 8 bases, with 20 bases separating them. The CDR3 is 16 amino acids. Germline CDR1 is MNHEY and CDR2 is SMNVEV (reference sequence). CDR3 DNA sequence: TGTGCCAGCAGTTTTGTGGGTTCGGACTATTATTATGAGCAGTTCTTC. Its translation is CASSFVGSDYYYEQFF.

V is TRBV28 and J is TRBJ2-3; D is unclear. Germline V CDR1 and CDR2: MDHEN, SYDVKM. The length of the CDR3 is 16 residues. V was cut by 3 bases and J by 2 bases, with 15 bases left in between. Here the CDR3 reads CASSFNDLITTDTQYF. The CDR3 DNA sequence: TGTGCCAGCAGTTTTAACGACCTGATAACCACAGATACGCAGTATTTT. The variable domain in full, completed from reference TRBV28 and TRBJ2-3, reads DVKVTQSSRYLVKRTGEKVFLECVQDMDHENMFWYRQDPGLGLRLIYFSYDVKMKEKGDIPEGYSVSREKKERFSLILESASTNQTSMYLCASSFNDLITTDTQYFGPGTRLTVL.

The genes are TRBV4-2 and TRBJ1-2; no clear D gene. V gave up 2 bases and J gave up 5 bases, with 12 bases separating them. The germline V gene has CDR1 LGHNA and CDR2 YNFKEQ. This CDR3 has 14 residues. The CDR3 is CASSQRGPLYGYTF. The CDR3 DNA reads as TGTGCCAGCAGCCAACGCGGGCCCTTATATGGCTACACCTTC.

The V gene is TRBV5-1, the J gene TRBJ2-1; 14 bases agree with TRBD2. Germline V gene data show CDR1 as SGHRS and CDR2 as YFSETQ. Unmatched junction bases numbered 3, after V lost 3 bases and J lost 7 bases. This CDR3 is built from 15 residues. CDR3 protein: CASSSGTSGSNEQFF. The CDR3 DNA follows: TGCGCCAGCAGCTCCGGGACTAGCGGGAGTAATGAGCAGTTCTTC.

The chain has TRBV4-3 and TRBJ2-7; possible D gene TRBD2, 5 bases. This CDR3 is built from 15 residues. V was cut by 2 bases and J by 1 base, with 12 bases left in between. Germline values: CDR1 LGHNA, CDR2 YSLEER. CDR3: CASSQRVSGSYEQYF. The CDR3 nucleotides read TGCGCCAGCAGCCAAAGAGTAAGCGGATCCTACGAGCAGTACTTC.

The table lists this clone with a few counts. This chain joins TRBV4-1 and TRBJ1-1; no reliable D call. Trimming took 3 bases from V and 4 from J, leaving 21 bases between them. The CDR3 runs to 17 residues. Germline V gene data show CDR1 as MGHRA and CDR2 as YSYEKL. The CDR3 spells CASSQAGMGRAATEAFF. The CDR3, as DNA: TGCGCCAGCAGCCAGGCGGGGATGGGGAGGGCGGCCACTGAAGCTTTCTTT.

This clone was recorded only once. The chain couples TRBV9 to TRBJ2-7, with D perhaps TRBD2 (6 bases). Trimming stripped 4 bases from V and 3 bases from J, with 17 bases between. CDR3 length: 15 amino acids. CDR1 SGDLS and CDR2 YYNGEE come from the germline V gene. Here the CDR3 reads CASSPHRGLVYEQYF. The CDR3 DNA sequence: TGTGCCAGCAGCCCACACCGGGGACTGGTCTACGAGCAGTACTTC. Together with reference TRBV9 and TRBJ2-7, the CDR3 gives the full variable domain: DSGVTQTPKHLITATGQRVTLRCSPRSGDLSVYWYQQSLDQGLQFLIQYYNGEERAKGNILERFSAQQFPDLHSELNLSSLELGDSALYFCASSPHRGLVYEQYFGPGTRLTVT.

The V gene is TRBV4-3, the J gene TRBJ2-2; 8 nucleotides line up with TRBD2. Trimming at V came to 4 bases and at J to 5 bases, leaving 6 bases not matched to a gene. Germline V gene lookup returns CDR1 LGHNA and CDR2 YSLEER. The CDR3 is 15 amino acids. The chain's CDR3 is CASSRAGVGTGELFF. For the CDR3, the DNA is TGCGCCAGCAGCCGAGCGGGAGTCGGAACCGGGGAGCTGTTTTTT.

The V gene is TRBV9, the J gene TRBJ1-1; 8 bases are a match to TRBD1. CDR1 and CDR2 from the germline V gene are SGDLS and YYNGEE. The CDR3 runs 15 residues. The V segment lost 0 bases and the J segment 0 bases; nucleotides outside the gene matches: 1. CDR3 sequence reads: CASSVGQGMNTEAFF. The CDR3 nucleotides are TGTGCCAGCAGCGTAGGACAGGGGATGAACACTGAAGCTTTCTTT.

A single count supports this clone. The chain links TRBV7-9 to TRBJ1-1; the D gene is possibly TRBD1 (5 bases). V shed 6 bases and J shed 3 bases, with 8 bases lying between them. The CDR3 consists of 12 residues. Germline V gene lookup returns CDR1 SEHNR and CDR2 FQNEAQ (reference sequence). This CDR3 reads CASSVGDTEAFF. CDR3 nucleotides: TGTGCCAGCAGTGTAGGGGACACTGAAGCTTTCTTT.

V usage is TRBV7-6 and J usage is TRBJ2-1, with D perhaps matching TRBD2 (6 bases). CDR1 SGHVS and CDR2 FNYEAQ come from the germline V gene. This CDR3 spans 15 amino acids. Trimming took 10 bases from V and 5 from J, leaving 21 bases between them. The CDR3 region is CATSGTQGGDNEQFF. The CDR3 DNA sequence: TGTGCCACCTCCGGGACTCAGGGCGGGGACAATGAGCAGTTCTTC. The entire variable domain, with the rest obtained from reference TRBV7-6 and TRBJ2-1, is as follows: GAGVSQSPRYKVTKRGQDVALRCDPISGHVSLYWYRQALGQGPEFLTYFNYEAQQDKSGLPNDRFSAERPEGSISTLTIQRTEQRDSAMYRCATSGTQGGDNEQFFGPGTRLTVL.

The genes are TRBV6-5 and TRBJ2-1, with D possibly TRBD1 on 6 matching bases. Germline CDR1 MNHEY, CDR2 SVGAGI. The germline V and J ends were trimmed by 5 bases and 4 bases, with 9 bases remaining between them. This CDR3 spans 13 amino acids. The CDR3 sequence: CASSRDTYNEQFF. CDR3 bases: TGTGCCAGCAGTCGGGACACTTACAATGAGCAGTTCTTC.

V and J are TRBV10-1 and TRBJ1-1, with 7 nucleotides matching TRBD1. Losses at the gene ends were 2 bases for V and 8 bases for J; bases not matched to a gene: 17. The CDR3 spans 17 residues. CDR1 WNHNN and CDR2 SYGVQD come from the germline V gene (reference sequence). The DNA for the CDR3 is TGCGCCAGCAGTGAGCACCCCGACCCGGGACAGAAAACCGAAGCTTTCTTT. The encoded protein is CASSEHPDPGQKTEAFF.

This clone was detected only a few times. This chain links TRBV4-1 with TRBJ2-3, with D unclear. This CDR3 spans 15 amino acids. The V gene's germline CDR1 is MGHRA and CDR2 YSYEKL. Trimming took off 2 bases at V and 4 bases at J, with 13 bases between the two ends. CDR3 nucleotide sequence: TGCGCCAGCAGCCAAACCCGCCCTGGGGCAGATACGCAGTATTTT. Its protein is CASSQTRPGADTQYF.

This chain connects TRBV28 to TRBJ1-5, with D uncertain. The length of the CDR3 is 12 residues. Trimming left V 2 bases short and J 7 bases short, with 6 bases between. CDR1 is MDHEN and CDR2 is SYDVKM in the germline V gene. CDR3 DNA sequence: TGTGCCAGCAGTTTAGTGGGGCAGCCCCAGCATTTT. Its protein product is CASSLVGQPQHF.

This rearrangement joins TRBV9 to TRBJ2-7, with D maybe TRBD1 (6 bases). From germline, CDR1 is SGDLS and CDR2 YYNGEE. V lost 2 bases, J lost 2 bases, and 8 bases lay in between. The CDR3 covers 13 residues. CDR3: CASSVGQTYEQYF. DNA of the CDR3: TGTGCCAGCAGCGTTGGACAGACCTACGAGCAGTACTTC.

The chain combines TRBV27 with TRBJ2-7, with D tentatively TRBD1 (5 bases). Germline loops: CDR1 MNHEY, CDR2 SMNVEV (reference sequence). Trimming pared 5 bases from V and 3 bases from J, leaving 14 bases between. The CDR3 contains 14 residues. The CDR3 protein is CASSPGSVFYEQYF. The CDR3 bases are TGTGCCAGCAGTCCAGGGTCGGTATTCTACGAGCAGTACTTC.

The chain recombines TRBV28 with TRBJ2-7, with 8 nucleotides matching TRBD2. From germline, CDR1 is MDHEN and CDR2 SYDVKM. Unmatched junction bases numbered 2, after V lost 4 bases and J lost 3 bases. The CDR3 contains 13 residues. CDR3 nucleotide sequence: TGTGCCAGCAGTTCCACTAGCGGCTACGAGCAGTACTTC. Translating gives CASSSTSGYEQYF. The variable domain in full, with the rest retrieved from reference TRBV28 and TRBJ2-7, is DVKVTQSSRYLVKRTGEKVFLECVQDMDHENMFWYRQDPGLGLRLIYFSYDVKMKEKGDIPEGYSVSREKKERFSLILESASTNQTSMYLCASSSTSGYEQYFGPGTRLTVT.

V is TRBV28 and J is TRBJ2-2; D is perhaps TRBD1 (6 bases). The germline V gene encodes CDR1 MDHEN and CDR2 SYDVKM. V lost 3 bases and J 7 bases, leaving 21 bases between the germline ends. There are 17 residues in the CDR3. This CDR3 is CASSLAKIFRGGGELFF. In DNA form, the CDR3 reads TGTGCCAGCAGTTTGGCCAAGATTTTCAGGGGTGGCGGGGAGCTGTTTTTT.